The 19 T cell receptor beta chains below come from one sample, sequenced in a study of T cell changes during pregnancy in multiple sclerosis. The method was immunoSEQ multiplex PCR; TCRdb's version includes in-frame clones alone and lacks a portion of them. This table has around 60,000 clones, 88% appearing once. The sequenced sample was peripheral blood, obtained in the first trimester of pregnancy. These receptor sequences come from a female donor with multiple sclerosis, enrolled in a pregnancy study.

The chain is built from TRBV5-1 and TRBJ1-4; TRBD1 agrees at 8 bases. CDR1 SGHRS and CDR2 YFSETQ come from the germline V gene. This CDR3 region has 17 residues. Trimming at V came to 2 bases and at J to 3 bases, leaving 9 bases not matched to a gene. The CDR3 spells CASSFGPRGQSNEKLFF. In DNA, the CDR3 is TGCGCCAGCAGCTTCGGTCCCAGGGGGCAATCTAATGAAAAACTGTTTTTT.

This clone came up once. The J gene is TRBJ2-7, the V gene TRBV5-4; 7 bases align to TRBD1. CDR1 SGHNT and CDR2 YYREEE come from the germline V gene (reference sequence). This CDR3 is 14 amino acids long. With 4 bases clipped from V and 2 bases from J, the junction kept 6 bases outside the gene matches. In nucleotides, the CDR3 is TGTGCCAGCAGCCTTAGGACAGGAGCCTACGAGCAGTACTTC. This codes for CASSLRTGAYEQYF.

V gene TRBV19 combines with J gene TRBJ2-7, with TRBD2 identical over 10 bases. From germline, CDR1 is LNHDA and CDR2 SQIVND (reference sequence). The junction had 6 bases not matched to a gene; V was cut back by 3 bases and J by 1 base. CDR3 length: 16 amino acids. The CDR3 DNA reads as TGTGCCAGTAGTATTGAACTAGCGGGATTTTCCTACGAGCAGTACTTC. It is translated as CASSIELAGFSYEQYF.

The genes are TRBV13 and TRBJ2-7; maybe TRBD1 (6 bases). CDR1 is PRHDT and CDR2 is FYEKMQ in the germline V gene (reference sequence). The CDR3 runs to 12 residues. Trimming removed 4 bases from V and 7 bases from J, with 11 bases in between. This CDR3 reads CASSSQGSEQYF. The DNA of the CDR3 is TGTGCCAGCAGCTCACAGGGTAGTGAGCAGTACTTC. Based on the CDR3 plus reference TRBV13 and TRBJ2-7, the full variable domain is AAGVIQSPRHLIKEKRETATLKCYPIPRHDTVYWYQQGPGQDPQFLISFYEKMQSDKGSIPDRFSAQQFSDYHSELNMSSLELGDSALYFCASSSQGSEQYFGPGTRLTVT.

The chain employs TRBV11-2 and TRBJ1-3; the match to TRBD1 covers 8 bases. This CDR3 is 14 amino acids long. The V and J ends lost 6 bases and 0 bases, in that order; junction bases with no gene match: 1. Germline V gives CDR1 SGHAT, CDR2 FQNNGV. CDR3 region: CASRTGGSGNTIYF. As DNA, the CDR3 is TGTGCCAGCAGAACAGGGGGCTCTGGAAACACCATATATTTT.

This chain uses TRBV6-6 with TRBJ1-5, with D possibly matching TRBD1 (6 bases). Germline V CDR1 and CDR2: MNHNY, SVGAGI (reference sequence). V lost 7 bases and J 4 bases, leaving 17 bases between the germline ends. The CDR3 has 15 residues. The CDR3 sequence: CASTRQVVWNQPQHF. The CDR3 bases are TGTGCCAGCACAAGACAGGTCGTTTGGAATCAGCCCCAGCATTTT.

In this sample, this clone turned up a few times. The J gene is TRBJ2-4, the V gene TRBV30; D possibly corresponds to TRBD2 (5 bases). Between the trimmed V and J ends, which lost 2 bases and 7 bases, there was a span of 9 bases. In germline, CDR1 is GTSNPN, CDR2 SVGIG (reference sequence). The CDR3 is 12 residues long. The CDR3 DNA reads TGTGCCTGGAGTACTAGTAATAACATTCAGTACTTC. It yields the protein CAWSTSNNIQYF.

The chain is built from TRBV10-3 and TRBJ2-7; TRBD2 matches 9 bases. The trim removed 2 bases at V and 6 bases at J, leaving 8 bases unmatched. The CDR3 is made up of 15 amino acids. The germline V gene encodes CDR1 ENHRY and CDR2 SYGVKD. CDR3 coding DNA: TGTGCCATCAGTGAGAGCAGCGGGAGGAGCGTCGAGCAGTACTTC. Protein product: CAISESSGRSVEQYF.

The chain recombines TRBV9 with TRBJ2-1; 8 bases fit TRBD1. J gave up 7 bases and V 0 bases, and 3 bases lay outside the gene matches. In germline, CDR1 is SGDLS, CDR2 YYNGEE. CDR3 length: 14 amino acids. The CDR3 sequence is CASSVVGTGNEQFF. CDR3 nucleotides: TGTGCCAGCAGCGTAGTTGGGACAGGAAATGAGCAGTTCTTC.

V is TRBV29-1 and J is TRBJ2-3; perhaps TRBD1 as D (6 bases). In germline, CDR1 is SQVTM, CDR2 ANQGSEA. There are 15 residues in the CDR3. V was trimmed by 1 base and J by 2 bases, leaving 13 bases between them. This CDR3 is CSVEVGGWNTDTQYF. As DNA, the CDR3 is TGCAGCGTTGAAGTAGGGGGATGGAACACAGATACGCAGTATTTT.

The rearrangement links TRBV18 to TRBJ1-4; perhaps TRBD1 as D (5 bases). The CDR3 consists of 15 residues. Trimming removed 3 bases at V and 0 bases at J, with 8 bases between. Looked up from germline, CDR1 is KGHSH and CDR2 is LQKENI. Written as DNA, the CDR3 is TGTGCCAGCTCACCTGGACACGCAACTAATGAAAAACTGTTTTTT. This gives the protein CASSPGHATNEKLFF.

The chain joins TRBV5-1 to TRBJ1-4; maybe TRBD1 (6 bases). V was cut by 1 base and J by 8 bases, with 12 bases left in between. Germline CDR1 SGHRS, CDR2 YFSETQ. CDR3 length: 14 residues. CDR3 DNA: TGCGCCAGCAGCTTGAGTGCAGGGGACGAAAAACTGTTTTTT. Protein: CASSLSAGDEKLFF.

The CDR3 region has the DNA TGTGCCAGCAGCTCACGGTGGACTAGCGGACACTACGAGCAGTACTTC. Protein: CASSSRWTSGHYEQYF. The chain has TRBV13 and TRBJ2-7, with TRBD2 matching 10 bases. V dropped 4 bases and J dropped 3; count of bases not matched to a gene: 9. The CDR3 loop spans 16 amino acids. The germline V gene has CDR1 PRHDT and CDR2 FYEKMQ (reference sequence).

The V and J genes are TRBV28 and TRBJ2-2; 12 positions match TRBD1. The germline V gene encodes CDR1 MDHEN and CDR2 SYDVKM. The CDR3 consists of 15 residues. V dropped 6 bases and J dropped 5; count of bases not matched to a gene: 4. The chain's CDR3 is CASRTGQGATGELFF. The CDR3 bases are TGTGCCAGCAGAACGGGACAGGGGGCGACCGGGGAGCTGTTTTTT.

This rearrangement joins TRBV28 to TRBJ2-1; 7 bases fit TRBD2. The CDR3 has 16 residues. J lost 4 bases, V lost 4 bases, and 10 bases had no gene match. Germline CDR1 reads MDHEN; CDR2 reads SYDVKM. CDR3 protein: CASSSPSGTQYNEQFF. CDR3 DNA: TGTGCCAGCAGTTCTCCCAGCGGGACCCAGTACAATGAGCAGTTCTTC.

The chain links TRBV5-1 to TRBJ2-3, with a weak D call TRBD1 (5 bases). The CDR3 spans 14 residues. Germline lookup yields CDR1 SGHRS and CDR2 YFSETQ. V lost 4 bases, J lost 0 bases, and 9 bases lay in between. The CDR3 loop reads CASSQQASTDTQYF. The CDR3 DNA reads TGCGCCAGCAGCCAACAGGCTAGCACAGATACGCAGTATTTT.

This clone is a singleton in its sample. This chain links TRBV5-6 with TRBJ2-2; D perhaps matches TRBD1 (6 bases). V was trimmed by 1 base and J by 2 bases, leaving 9 bases between them. The CDR3 loop spans 15 amino acids. CDR1 is SGHDT, CDR2 YYEEEE, per germline. Written as DNA, the CDR3 is TGTGCCAGCAGCTTGCAGGGGAAAAACACCGGGGAGCTGTTTTTT. Protein: CASSLQGKNTGELFF.

The rearrangement joins TRBV27 to TRBJ2-1; D possibly corresponds to TRBD1 (5 bases). CDR3 length: 15 amino acids. Germline V gene lookup returns CDR1 MNHEY and CDR2 SMNVEV (reference sequence). The V end lost 7 bases, the J end lost 5 bases, and 18 bases lay between the germline ends. CDR3 in amino acids: CASNPRGSTDNEQFF. The DNA for the CDR3 is TGTGCCAGCAACCCTAGGGGTAGTACCGACAATGAGCAGTTCTTC.

This clone was seen once. The chain combines TRBV18 with TRBJ1-1, with 7 positions matching TRBD1. Germline V gives CDR1 KGHSH, CDR2 LQKENI. Trimming at V came to 6 bases and at J to 5 bases, leaving 12 bases not matched to a gene. CDR3 length: 15 residues. CDR3 region: CASSLRDSRTTEAFF. DNA of the CDR3: TGTGCCAGCTCCCTAAGGGACAGCCGAACAACTGAAGCTTTCTTT.